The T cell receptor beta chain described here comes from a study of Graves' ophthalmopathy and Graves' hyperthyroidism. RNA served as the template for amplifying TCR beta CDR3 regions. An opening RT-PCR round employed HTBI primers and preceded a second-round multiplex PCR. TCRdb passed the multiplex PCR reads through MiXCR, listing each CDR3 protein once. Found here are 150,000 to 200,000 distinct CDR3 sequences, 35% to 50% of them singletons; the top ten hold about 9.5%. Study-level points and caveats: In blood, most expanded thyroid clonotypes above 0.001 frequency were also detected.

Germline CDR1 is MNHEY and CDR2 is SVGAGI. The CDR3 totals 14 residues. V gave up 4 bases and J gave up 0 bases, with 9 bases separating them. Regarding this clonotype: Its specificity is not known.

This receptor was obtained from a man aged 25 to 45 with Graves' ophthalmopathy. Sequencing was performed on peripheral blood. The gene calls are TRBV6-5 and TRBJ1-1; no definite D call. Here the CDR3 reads CASSFEALNTEAFF. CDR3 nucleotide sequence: TGTGCCAGCAGTTTCGAGGCTCTGAACACTGAAGCTTTCTTT.